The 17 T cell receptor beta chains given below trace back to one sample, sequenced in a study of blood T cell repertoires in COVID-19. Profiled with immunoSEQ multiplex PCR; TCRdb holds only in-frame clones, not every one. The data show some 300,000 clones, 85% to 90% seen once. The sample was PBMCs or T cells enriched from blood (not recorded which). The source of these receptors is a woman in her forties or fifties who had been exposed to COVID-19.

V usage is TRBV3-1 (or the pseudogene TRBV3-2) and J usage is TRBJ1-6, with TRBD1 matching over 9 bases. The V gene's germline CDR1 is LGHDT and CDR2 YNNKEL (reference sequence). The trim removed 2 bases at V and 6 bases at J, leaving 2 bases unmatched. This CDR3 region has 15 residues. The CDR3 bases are TGTGCCAGCAGCCAACTGGGACAGGGTAATTCACCCCTCCACTTT. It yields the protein CASSQLGQGNSPLHF.

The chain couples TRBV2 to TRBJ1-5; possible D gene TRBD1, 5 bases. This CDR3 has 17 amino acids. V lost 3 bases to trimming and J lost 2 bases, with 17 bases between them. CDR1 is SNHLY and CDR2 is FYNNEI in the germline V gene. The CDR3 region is CASSEGLSFLGNQPQHF. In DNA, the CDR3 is TGTGCCAGCAGTGAGGGGCTGAGTTTCCTTGGCAATCAGCCCCAGCATTTT.

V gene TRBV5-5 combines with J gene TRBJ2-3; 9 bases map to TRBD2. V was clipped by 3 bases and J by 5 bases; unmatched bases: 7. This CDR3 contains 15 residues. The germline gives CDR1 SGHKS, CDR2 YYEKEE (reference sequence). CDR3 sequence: CASSSLAGVGDTQYF. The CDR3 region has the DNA TGTGCCAGCAGCTCCTTAGCGGGGGTGGGAGATACGCAGTATTTT.

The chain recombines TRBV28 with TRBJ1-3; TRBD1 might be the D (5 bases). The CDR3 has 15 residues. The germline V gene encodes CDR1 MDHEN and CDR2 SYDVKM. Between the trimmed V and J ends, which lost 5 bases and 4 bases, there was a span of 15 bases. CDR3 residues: CASSDLLKGGNTIYF. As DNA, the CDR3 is TGTGCCAGCAGTGACCTACTGAAGGGGGGAAACACCATATATTTT.

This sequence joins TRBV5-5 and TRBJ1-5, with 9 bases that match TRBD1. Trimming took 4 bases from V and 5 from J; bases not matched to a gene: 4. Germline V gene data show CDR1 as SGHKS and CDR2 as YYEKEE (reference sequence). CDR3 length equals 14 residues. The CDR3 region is CASSRTGADQPQHF. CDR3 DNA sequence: TGTGCCAGCAGCCGGACAGGGGCAGATCAGCCCCAGCATTTT.

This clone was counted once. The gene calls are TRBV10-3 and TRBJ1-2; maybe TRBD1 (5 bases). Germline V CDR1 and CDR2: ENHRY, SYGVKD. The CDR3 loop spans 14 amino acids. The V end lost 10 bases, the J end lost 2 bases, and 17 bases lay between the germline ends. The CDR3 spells CATRVQEDNYGYTF. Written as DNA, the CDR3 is TGTGCCACCCGGGTACAGGAAGACAACTATGGCTACACCTTC.

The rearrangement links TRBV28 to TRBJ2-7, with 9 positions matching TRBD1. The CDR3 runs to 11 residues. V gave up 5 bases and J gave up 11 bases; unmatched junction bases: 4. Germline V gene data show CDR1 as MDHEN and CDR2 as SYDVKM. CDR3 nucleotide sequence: TGTGCCAGCAGTGGACAGGGGAGTAAGTACTTC. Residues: CASSGQGSKYF. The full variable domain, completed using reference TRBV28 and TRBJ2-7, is DVKVTQSSRYLVKRTGEKVFLECVQDMDHENMFWYRQDPGLGLRLIYFSYDVKMKEKGDIPEGYSVSREKKERFSLILESASTNQTSMYLCASSGQGSKYFGPGTRLTVT.

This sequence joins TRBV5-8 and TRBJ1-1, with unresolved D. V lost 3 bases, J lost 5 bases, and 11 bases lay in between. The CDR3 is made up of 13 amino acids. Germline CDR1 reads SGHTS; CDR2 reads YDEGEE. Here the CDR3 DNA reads TGTGCCAGCAGCTACCCTGGGAGGACTGAAGCTTTCTTT. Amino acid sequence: CASSYPGRTEAFF.

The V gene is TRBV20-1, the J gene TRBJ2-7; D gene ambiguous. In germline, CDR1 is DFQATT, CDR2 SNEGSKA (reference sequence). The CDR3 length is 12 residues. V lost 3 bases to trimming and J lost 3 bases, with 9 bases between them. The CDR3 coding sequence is TGCAGTGCTAGTGGGCCATACTACGAGCAGTACTTC. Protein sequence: CSASGPYYEQYF.

CDR3 nucleotide sequence: TGCGCCAGCCGGACAGGGGAGCGGGACACTGAAGCTTTCTTT. Encoded protein: CASRTGERDTEAFF. The chain links TRBV5-1 to TRBJ1-1, with TRBD1 matching 9 bases. The V gene end was trimmed by 7 bases and the J gene end by 3 bases; junction bases not matched to a gene: 7. The CDR3 consists of 14 residues. From germline, CDR1 is SGHRS and CDR2 YFSETQ. The whole variable domain, filled in from reference TRBV5-1 and TRBJ1-1, reads KAGVTQTPRYLIKTRGQQVTLSCSPISGHRSVSWYQQTPGQGLQFLFEYFSETQRNKGNFPGRFSGRQFSNSRSEMNVSTLELGDSALYLCASRTGERDTEAFFGQGTRLTVV.

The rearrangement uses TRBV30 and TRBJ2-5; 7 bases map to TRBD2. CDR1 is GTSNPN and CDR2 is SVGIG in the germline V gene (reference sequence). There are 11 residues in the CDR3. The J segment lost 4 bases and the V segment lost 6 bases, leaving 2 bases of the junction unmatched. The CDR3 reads CACAGVETQYF. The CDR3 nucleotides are TGTGCCTGTGCGGGAGTAGAGACCCAGTACTTC.

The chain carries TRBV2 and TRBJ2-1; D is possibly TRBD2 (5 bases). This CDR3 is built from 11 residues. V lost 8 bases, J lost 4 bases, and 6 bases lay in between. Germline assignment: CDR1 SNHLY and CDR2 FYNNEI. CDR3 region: CASGLYNEQFF. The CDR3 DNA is TGTGCCAGCGGACTTTACAATGAGCAGTTCTTC.

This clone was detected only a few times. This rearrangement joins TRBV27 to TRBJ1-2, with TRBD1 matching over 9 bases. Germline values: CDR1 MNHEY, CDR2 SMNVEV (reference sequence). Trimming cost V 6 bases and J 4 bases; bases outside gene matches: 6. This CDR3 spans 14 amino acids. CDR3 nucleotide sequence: TGTGCCAGCAGCCACAGGGGGCTTGCCTATGGCTACACCTTC. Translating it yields CASSHRGLAYGYTF.

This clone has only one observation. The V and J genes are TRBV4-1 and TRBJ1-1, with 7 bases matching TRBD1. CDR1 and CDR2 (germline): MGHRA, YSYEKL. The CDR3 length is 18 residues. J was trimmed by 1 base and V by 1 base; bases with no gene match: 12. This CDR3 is CASSQVRGQRNTNTEAFF. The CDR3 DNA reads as TGCGCCAGCAGCCAAGTCCGGGGACAGAGAAACACGAACACTGAAGCTTTCTTT.

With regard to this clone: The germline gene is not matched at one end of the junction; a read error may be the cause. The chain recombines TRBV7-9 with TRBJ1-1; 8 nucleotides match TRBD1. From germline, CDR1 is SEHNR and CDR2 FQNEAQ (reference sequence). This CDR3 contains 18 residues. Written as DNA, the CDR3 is TGTGCCAGCAGTTTAGTTTATCAGGGGGCAGGAACGAACACTGAAGCTTTCTTT. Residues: CASSLVYQGAGTNTEAFF.

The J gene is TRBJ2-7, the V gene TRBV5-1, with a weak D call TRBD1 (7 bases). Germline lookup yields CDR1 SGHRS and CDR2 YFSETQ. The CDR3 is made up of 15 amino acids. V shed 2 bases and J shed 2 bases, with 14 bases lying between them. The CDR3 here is CASSLVGRGAYEQYF. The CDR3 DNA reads TGCGCCAGCAGCTTAGTTGGCAGGGGGGCCTACGAGCAGTACTTC.

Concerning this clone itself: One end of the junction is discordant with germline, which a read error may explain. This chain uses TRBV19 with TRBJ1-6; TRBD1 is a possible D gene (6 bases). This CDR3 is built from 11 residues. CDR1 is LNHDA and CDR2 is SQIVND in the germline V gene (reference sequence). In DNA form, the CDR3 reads TGTGCCAGTAGTATGGGAGGGACATCTTACTTT. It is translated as CASSMGGTSYF. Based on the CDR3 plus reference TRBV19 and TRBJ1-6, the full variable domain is DGGITQSPKYLFRKEGQNVTLSCEQNLNHDAMYWYRQDPGQGLRLIYYSQIVNDFQKGDIAEGYSVSREKKESFPLTVTSAQKNPTAFYLCASSMGGTSYFGNGTRLTVT.